This T cell receptor beta chain was recorded in a study of cytomegalovirus exposure and HLA in healthy donors. Looked up from germline, CDR1 is MNHEY and CDR2 is SVGAGI. Trimming removed 5 bases from V and 10 bases from J; junction bases left unmatched: 8. The CDR3 covers 14 residues. The data were produced by immunoSEQ multiplex PCR, yet TCRdb's version contains in-frame clones alone and is incomplete. The table has over 150,000 clones, about 82% seen once. Material: PBMCs. The chain is built from TRBV6-5 and TRBJ1-6; 7 bases align to TRBD1. This clonotype originated in a human donor in good health. CDR3: CASSTTGVSSPLHF. CDR3 DNA sequence: TGTGCCAGCAGTACCACAGGGGTCTCATCACCCCTCCACTTT.